Presented here are 8 T cell receptor beta chains from one specimen sequenced in a study of CD8 T cells in ankylosing spondylitis. One entry per CDR3 protein results from TCRdb running MiXCR on the 5' RACE reads. The table shows 250,000 or so distinct CDR3 sequences, with over 9.5% occurring only once. Sequencing was performed on blood, either unsorted or a sorted T cell fraction (not recorded which). Every receptor here comes from a male donor with ankylosing spondylitis or in good health (not recorded which).

This clonotype turned up a few times. CDR3 DNA: TGCGCCAGCTCAAAAGATGGAGGGGCAACTGAAGCTTTCTTT. It encodes CASSKDGGATEAFF. The genes are TRBV5-1 and TRBJ1-1, with D possibly being TRBD1 (5 bases). V was clipped by 7 bases and J by 5 bases, with 18 bases between them. The CDR3 totals 14 residues. From germline, CDR1 is SGHRS and CDR2 YFSETQ.

This chain links TRBV2 with TRBJ1-1; unclear D gene. This CDR3 spans 12 amino acids. The germline V gene encodes CDR1 SNHLY and CDR2 FYNNEI. V lost 7 bases and J 5 bases, leaving 11 bases between the germline ends. CDR3 protein: CASNTAWTEAFF. The CDR3 coding sequence is TGTGCCAGCAATACTGCATGGACTGAAGCTTTCTTT.

This clonotype was seen a few times. This rearrangement joins TRBV29-1 to TRBJ2-2; 9 bases are shared with TRBD1. Germline V lookup: CDR1 SQVTM, CDR2 ANQGSEA. The CDR3 covers 14 residues. Trimming at V came to 5 bases and at J to 5 bases, leaving 6 bases not matched to a gene. The CDR3 coding sequence is TGCAGCGTTAAGGACAGGGGAGGGACCGGGGAGCTGTTTTTT. The encoded protein is CSVKDRGGTGELFF.

The table lists this clonotype with many counts. The rearrangement links TRBV15 to TRBJ1-4, with unresolved D. V shed 0 bases and J shed 5 bases, with 10 bases lying between them. The germline CDR1 and CDR2 sequences are LNHNV and YYDKDF (reference sequence). This CDR3 is built from 15 residues. CDR3 nucleotides: TGTGCCACCAGCAGAGATCGAGAGGCGAATGAAAAACTGTTTTTT. Encoded protein: CATSRDREANEKLFF. The full variable domain, with the rest looked up from reference TRBV15 and TRBJ1-4, is DAMVIQNPRYQVTQFGKPVTLSCSQTLNHNVMYWYQQKSSQAPKLLFHYYDKDFNNEADTPDNFQSRRPNTSFCFLDIRSPGLGDTAMYLCATSRDREANEKLFFGSGTQLSVL.

This clonotype occurred many times. V is TRBV28 and J is TRBJ2-7, with 9 bases identical to TRBD1. CDR1 is MDHEN and CDR2 is SYDVKM in the germline V gene. V lost 8 bases to trimming and J lost 5 bases; unmatched junction nucleotides: 13. The CDR3 runs to 15 residues. For the CDR3, the DNA is TGTGCCAGCGTCTTAGGGACAGGGATTAGCAACGAGCAGTACTTC. Translated: CASVLGTGISNEQYF.

In this sample, this clonotype turned up many times. The rearrangement uses TRBV29-1 and TRBJ2-6; D uncertain. Germline V gene lookup returns CDR1 SQVTM and CDR2 ANQGSEA. The V end lost 1 base, the J end lost 0 bases, and 7 bases lay between the germline ends. The CDR3 length is 15 residues. CDR3 DNA sequence: TGCAGCGTTGAAGGACGGGCCTCTGGGGCCAACGTCCTGACTTTC. This translates into CSVEGRASGANVLTF. Full variable domain (outside the CDR3, taken from reference TRBV29-1 and TRBJ2-6): SAVISQKPSRDICQRGTSLTIQCQVDSQVTMMFWYRQQPGQSLTLIATANQGSEATYESGFVIDKFPISRPNLTFSTLTVSNMSPEDSSIYLCSVEGRASGANVLTFGAGSRLTVL.

This clonotype was seen repeatedly, ten times or more. The chain couples TRBV12-3 or TRBV12-4 to TRBJ2-1, with 10 positions matching TRBD2. V shed 5 bases and J 2 bases; nucleotides not matched to a gene: 0. CDR3 length equals 14 residues. CDR3 residues: CASSTSGAYNEQFF. The CDR3 DNA follows: TGTGCCAGCAGTACTAGCGGGGCCTACAATGAGCAGTTCTTC.

In this sample, this clonotype turned up many times. The chain employs TRBV9 and TRBJ1-2; D is unclear. In germline, CDR1 is SGDLS, CDR2 YYNGEE. This CDR3 has 13 amino acids. V lost 0 bases and J 8 bases, leaving 11 bases between the germline ends. The CDR3 nucleotides read TGTGCCAGCAGCGTAGCCGGGTATGGGGGCTACACCTTC. It encodes CASSVAGYGGYTF. Full variable domain (remainder filled in from reference TRBV9 and TRBJ1-2): DSGVTQTPKHLITATGQRVTLRCSPRSGDLSVYWYQQSLDQGLQFLIQYYNGEERAKGNILERFSAQQFPDLHSELNLSSLELGDSALYFCASSVAGYGGYTFGSGTRLTVV.